This entry concerns a single T cell receptor (beta chain). This sample is drawn from a study of T-cell reconstitution after alpha-beta-depleted transplantation in children. As it was prepared, the TCRbeta library received unique molecular identifiers. One entry per CDR3 protein, called by TCRdb with MiXCR from the PCR reads. Among 800,000 to 1,000,000 distinct CDR3 sequences listed, about 26% were seen once. CDR1 SGHRS and CDR2 YFSETQ come from the germline V gene. The CDR3 is 12 amino acids. Between the trimmed V and J ends, which lost 7 bases and 9 bases, there was a span of 11 bases. Sequenced here: PBMCs, mostly from graft donor cells, sampled 360 days after TCRalphabeta/CD19-depleted stem cell transplant. This sequence joins TRBV5-1 and TRBJ1-6; D unresolved. This sequence originates from a boy younger than two who had a stem cell transplant for SCID, so the T cells may come from the graft donor. The CDR3, as DNA: TGCGCCAGCGGAGCCCTCGGTTCACCCCTCCACTTT. This translates into CASGALGSPLHF. Using reference TRBV5-1 and TRBJ1-6 for the parts outside the CDR3, the full variable domain is KAGVTQTPRYLIKTRGQQVTLSCSPISGHRSVSWYQQTPGQGLQFLFEYFSETQRNKGNFPGRFSGRQFSNSRSEMNVSTLELGDSALYLCASGALGSPLHFGNGTRLTVT.